The present entry profiles one T cell receptor beta chain with its context. Its specificity is not known. Data came from immunoSEQ multiplex PCR; TCRdb stores just in-frame clones and leaves some out. The top ten hold approximately 7% of the sample, which has more than 100,000 clones, more than 80% seen once. This sample is drawn from a study of radiotherapy plus CTLA-4 blockade in lung cancer. Study-wide results and limits: Researchers report tumor-derived TCR clones expanding in blood after radiotherapy plus ipilimumab.

This CDR3 contains 14 residues. Germline CDR1 is MNHNS and CDR2 is SASEGT. V was trimmed by 6 bases and J by 0 bases, leaving 9 bases between them. Sequencing used peripheral blood, obtained from a patient treated with radiotherapy plus ipilimumab. The chain uses TRBV6-1 and TRBJ1-5; D not certain. This clonotype was sampled from a human donor with non-small cell lung cancer that progressed on radiotherapy plus ipilimumab. CDR3 sequence (DNA): TGTGCCAGCAGATCGTTTTATAGCAATCAGCCCCAGCATTTT. Protein sequence: CASRSFYSNQPQHF.